What follows are 17 T cell receptor beta chains derived from one specimen sequenced in a study of OX40 agonist ivuxolimab in advanced cancers. Generated by immunoSEQ multiplex PCR, the TCRdb table keeps only in-frame clones and is missing some. This sample has around 67,000 clones, with about 88% found just once. The starting material was CD4+ or CD8+ T cells sorted from blood, obtained in a trial of the OX40 agonist ivuxolimab. The receptor set was obtained from an adult with an advanced solid tumor such as melanoma, head and neck, liver or kidney cancer.

This chain uses TRBV25-1 with TRBJ2-7; a weak D match, TRBD1 (5 bases). The CDR3 runs to 12 residues. With 4 bases removed from V and 5 bases from J, the gap between germline ends came to 9 bases. Germline V gene sequence: CDR1 MGHDK, CDR2 SYGVNS. CDR3 sequence reads: CASSAWGDEQYF. CDR3 DNA sequence: TGTGCCAGCAGTGCCTGGGGCGACGAGCAGTACTTC.

This chain uses TRBV30 with TRBJ2-5; no clear D. Germline values: CDR1 GTSNPN, CDR2 SVGIG (reference sequence). The CDR3 has 12 amino acids. V was pared by 2 bases and J by 7 bases, with 11 bases between. In DNA form, the CDR3 reads TGTGCCTGGAGTATACAGACCGCGACCCAGTACTTC. Translated, it gives CAWSIQTATQYF.

This clone has just a few counts. The rearrangement uses TRBV6-5 and TRBJ1-1, with D possibly TRBD1 on 6 matching bases. The germline V and J ends were trimmed by 6 bases and 0 bases, with 11 bases remaining between them. Germline V gene sequence: CDR1 MNHEY, CDR2 SVGAGI. This CDR3 has 14 residues. The CDR3 sequence is CASSRQVMNTEAFF. The CDR3 DNA is TGTGCCAGCAGCCGACAGGTTATGAACACTGAAGCTTTCTTT.

The genes are TRBV2 and TRBJ2-1; perhaps TRBD2 as D (5 bases). The V and J ends lost 2 bases and 6 bases respectively, with 11 bases between them. Germline CDR1 and CDR2: SNHLY and FYNNEI. The CDR3 has 14 residues. This CDR3 reads CASSEPSLVNEQFF. The CDR3 coding sequence is TGTGCCAGCAGTGAACCCTCACTAGTCAATGAGCAGTTCTTC.

This clone was recorded once. The rearrangement uses TRBV7-9 and TRBJ1-1, with 7 bases aligning to TRBD1. The V gene end was trimmed by 4 bases and the J gene end by 11 bases; junction bases not matched to a gene: 13. This CDR3 spans 14 amino acids. Germline CDR1 and CDR2: SEHNR and FQNEAQ (reference sequence). CDR3 nucleotide sequence: TGTGCCAGCAGCTCCCAGGGGGTCGGGTCTGTGGCTTTCTTT. Its protein is CASSSQGVGSVAFF.

The gene calls are TRBV19 and TRBJ2-5; TRBD2 aligns across 8 bases. In germline, CDR1 is LNHDA, CDR2 SQIVND (reference sequence). With 6 bases clipped from V and 5 bases from J, the junction kept 8 bases outside the gene matches. The CDR3 is 14 amino acids. CDR3 residues: CASRFTSGPETQYF. CDR3 in DNA: TGTGCCAGTAGGTTTACTAGCGGTCCGGAGACCCAGTACTTC.

The V and J genes are TRBV12-5 and TRBJ2-2, with D uncertain. The V and J ends lost 7 bases and 4 bases respectively, with 4 bases between them. This CDR3 spans 11 amino acids. From germline, CDR1 is LGHNT and CDR2 FRNRAP. The CDR3 is CASAGTGELFF. CDR3 coding DNA: TGTGCTAGTGCCGGCACCGGGGAGCTGTTTTTT.

This sequence joins TRBV6-1 and TRBJ2-1; D possibly corresponds to TRBD1 (5 bases). V was cut by 0 bases and J by 10 bases, with 13 bases left in between. This CDR3 is built from 14 residues. The V gene's germline CDR1 is MNHNS and CDR2 SASEGT. The CDR3 DNA is TGTGCCAGCAGTGAAGCCCCAGGTTGGGGCGAGCAGTTCTTC. Amino acid sequence: CASSEAPGWGEQFF.

The table lists this clone with a count of one. The chain employs TRBV30 and TRBJ2-7; possibly TRBD1 for D (7 bases). Germline-derived CDR1 and CDR2 are GTSNPN and SVGIG (reference sequence). The V and J ends lost 0 bases and 9 bases respectively, with 21 bases between them. This CDR3 comprises 15 residues. In DNA form, the CDR3 reads TGTGCCTGGAGTGTACTGCGGCAGGGGGGACTGGGGCAGTACTTC. It translates to CAWSVLRQGGLGQYF.

This chain links TRBV7-2 with TRBJ2-3; TRBD2 matches 14 bases. CDR1 is SGHTA, CDR2 FQGNSA, per germline. With 2 bases clipped from V and 5 bases from J, the junction kept 3 bases outside the gene matches. The CDR3 spans 16 residues. DNA of the CDR3: TGTGCCAGCAGCTTAACGACTAGCGGGGGGGGAGATACGCAGTATTTT. Amino acid sequence: CASSLTTSGGGDTQYF.

This clone has only one observation. As DNA, the CDR3 is TGCGCCAGCTCTCGGCCGGGACTAGAGGGTGAGCAGTTCTTC. This translates into CASSRPGLEGEQFF. The J gene is TRBJ2-1, the V gene TRBV10-1, with TRBD2 identical over 8 bases. The CDR3 is made up of 14 amino acids. Germline V gene data show CDR1 as WNHNN and CDR2 as SYGVQD (reference sequence). J gave up 9 bases and V 8 bases, and 12 bases lay outside the gene matches.

The chain joins TRBV25-1 to TRBJ1-6, with D maybe TRBD1 (5 bases). The germline V and J ends were trimmed by 1 base and 7 bases, with 11 bases remaining between them. Germline values: CDR1 MGHDK, CDR2 SYGVNS. The CDR3 totals 15 residues. The CDR3 sequence is CASSEFGTDNSPLHF. CDR3 nucleotide sequence: TGTGCCAGCAGTGAATTTGGGACGGACAATTCACCCCTCCACTTT.

The V gene is TRBV2, the J gene TRBJ2-3; the D is unclear. This CDR3 is built from 13 residues. The ends were cut back, 3 bases at V and 5 bases at J, with 9 bases in the middle. Per germline, CDR1 SNHLY and CDR2 FYNNEI. CDR3 residues: CASSEGSRDTQYF. In DNA form, the CDR3 reads TGTGCCAGCAGTGAGGGGTCGAGAGATACGCAGTATTTT.

This sequence joins TRBV6-5 and TRBJ1-2; D possibly corresponds to TRBD1 (5 bases). This CDR3 has 13 residues. V lost 2 bases and J 8 bases, leaving 12 bases between the germline ends. The germline V gene encodes CDR1 MNHEY and CDR2 SVGAGI. CDR3 in amino acids: CASSYTREGGYTF. Written as DNA, the CDR3 is TGTGCCAGCAGTTACACCAGGGAGGGAGGCTACACCTTC.

This clone showed up just a few times. This chain connects TRBV11-2 to TRBJ2-7; D possibly corresponds to TRBD2 (6 bases). This CDR3 is 15 amino acids long. V was clipped by 0 bases and J by 2 bases, with 11 bases between them. Looked up from germline, CDR1 is SGHAT and CDR2 is FQNNGV. The CDR3 loop reads CASSLDGGDAYEQYF. CDR3 sequence (DNA): TGTGCCAGCAGCTTAGATGGAGGGGATGCCTACGAGCAGTACTTC.

The genes are TRBV15 and TRBJ2-3, with no clear D. Trimming removed 8 bases at V and 2 bases at J, with 11 bases between. The germline V gene has CDR1 LNHNV and CDR2 YYDKDF (reference sequence). This CDR3 spans 13 amino acids. The DNA for the CDR3 is TGTGCCACCTCTCAACAGCACACAGATACGCAGTATTTT. Translating gives CATSQQHTDTQYF.

The chain employs TRBV19 and TRBJ2-5; 7 bases line up with TRBD1. Germline trimming cut 5 bases from V and 2 bases from J; bases unmatched to any gene: 20. The length of the CDR3 is 19 residues. Germline CDR1 and CDR2: LNHDA and SQIVND (reference sequence). The CDR3 sequence: CASSFHTILRGLHQETQYF. The CDR3 region has the DNA TGTGCCAGTAGTTTCCACACGATCCTCAGGGGGTTGCATCAAGAGACCCAGTACTTC. Supplemented by reference TRBV19 and TRBJ2-5, the full variable domain reads DGGITQSPKYLFRKEGQNVTLSCEQNLNHDAMYWYRQDPGQGLRLIYYSQIVNDFQKGDIAEGYSVSREKKESFPLTVTSAQKNPTAFYLCASSFHTILRGLHQETQYFGPGTRLLVL.